Shown below are 31 T cell receptor beta chains from a single sample sequenced in a study of cytomegalovirus exposure and HLA in healthy donors. Assay: immunoSEQ multiplex PCR; the TCRdb copy retains only in-frame clones and omits some. Of 150,000 to 200,000 clones in the sample, 95% to 97% were seen once. Sequenced sample: PBMCs. The source of these receptors is a woman younger than 30 in good health and CMV-seronegative.

The chain uses TRBV7-6 and TRBJ2-5, with TRBD2 identical over 7 bases. Germline V gene lookup returns CDR1 SGHVS and CDR2 FNYEAQ. With 2 bases clipped from V and 0 bases from J, the junction kept 15 bases outside the gene matches. The CDR3 contains 19 residues. The CDR3: CASSLKLVTRGTYQETQYF. The CDR3 nucleotides read TGTGCCAGCAGCTTAAAGCTAGTCACGCGGGGGACCTACCAAGAGACCCAGTACTTC.

This clone was picked up a small number of times. The genes are TRBV4-2 and TRBJ2-1; the D gene is possibly TRBD2 (5 bases). The ends were cut back, 0 bases at V and 1 base at J, with 10 bases in the middle. The CDR3 length is 16 residues. Germline CDR1 is LGHNA and CDR2 is YNFKEQ. CDR3 sequence (DNA): TGTGCCAGCAGCCAAGAAACGGGGTCTTCCTACAATGAGCAGTTCTTC. Translating it yields CASSQETGSSYNEQFF.

This sequence joins TRBV5-4 and TRBJ1-4, with 10 bases matching TRBD1. J lost 2 bases, V lost 0 bases, and 4 bases had no gene match. This CDR3 comprises 17 residues. CDR1 is SGHNT and CDR2 is YYREEE in the germline V gene (reference sequence). The CDR3 nucleotides are TGTGCCAGCAGCTTGGGGGACAGGGGATATACTAATGAAAAACTGTTTTTT. Its protein is CASSLGDRGYTNEKLFF. The full variable domain, completed using reference TRBV5-4 and TRBJ1-4, is ETGVTQSPTHLIKTRGQQVTLRCSSQSGHNTVSWYQQALGQGPQFIFQYYREEENGRGNFPPRFSGLQFPNYSSELNVNALELDDSALYLCASSLGDRGYTNEKLFFGSGTQLSVL.

This chain links TRBV6-1 with TRBJ2-7; D uncertain. Germline CDR1 reads MNHNS; CDR2 reads SASEGT. This CDR3 comprises 12 residues. Trimming left V 2 bases short and J 4 bases short, with 6 bases between. The CDR3 DNA reads TGTGCCAGCAGTGAATCCCGGTACGAGCAGTACTTC. Protein: CASSESRYEQYF.

This chain joins TRBV5-1 and TRBJ2-7, with 7 bases aligning to TRBD2. The V segment lost 2 bases and the J segment 2 bases; nucleotides outside the gene matches: 1. CDR1 is SGHRS and CDR2 is YFSETQ in the germline V gene. This CDR3 spans 13 amino acids. CDR3 nucleotides: TGCGCCAGCAGCTTAGCGGGGCCCTACGAGCAGTACTTC. Translated, it gives CASSLAGPYEQYF.

V is TRBV28 and J is TRBJ1-1; TRBD1 might be the D (6 bases). Germline lookup yields CDR1 MDHEN and CDR2 SYDVKM. The V end lost 8 bases, the J end lost 4 bases, and 14 bases lay between the germline ends. The CDR3 is made up of 13 amino acids. For the CDR3, the DNA is TGTGCCAGCTCTGAACAGGGCGCCACTGAAGCTTTCTTT. Its protein product is CASSEQGATEAFF.

The rearrangement links TRBV7-6 to TRBJ2-3; D is perhaps TRBD2 (6 bases). Germline assignment: CDR1 SGHVS and CDR2 FNYEAQ. The length of the CDR3 is 16 residues. Trimming shortened V by 1 base and J by 0 bases, and 11 bases separated the two germline ends. The CDR3 loop reads CASSLERLVSTDTQYF. Here the CDR3 DNA reads TGTGCCAGCAGCTTAGAGCGACTAGTTAGCACAGATACGCAGTATTTT.

The V call is TRBV7-2, the J call TRBJ1-6; 11 positions agree with TRBD1. Per germline, CDR1 SGHTA and CDR2 FQGNSA. Losses at the gene ends were 6 bases for V and 0 bases for J; bases not matched to a gene: 10. This CDR3 is built from 19 residues. The CDR3 bases are TGTGCCAGCAGACCTACCCCCGGGACAGGGGGCTCCTATAATTCACCCCTCCACTTT. Its translation: CASRPTPGTGGSYNSPLHF.

The chain has TRBV6-5 and TRBJ2-7; 9 bases line up with TRBD1. The CDR3 is 13 residues long. With V trimmed by 7 bases and J by 3 bases, 4 bases remained unmatched. CDR1 is MNHEY, CDR2 SVGAGI, per germline. The CDR3 spells CASNRGPDYEQYF. The CDR3 DNA follows: TGTGCCAGCAACAGGGGGCCCGACTACGAGCAGTACTTC.

J is TRBJ2-3 and V is TRBV4-3; 7 bases are a match to TRBD2. The V segment lost 2 bases and the J segment 2 bases; nucleotides outside the gene matches: 4. The CDR3 runs 15 residues. Germline-derived CDR1 and CDR2 are LGHNA and YSLEER. CDR3 bases: TGCGCCAGCAGCCAAAGGGAGGGGTTCACAGATACGCAGTATTTT. It is translated as CASSQREGFTDTQYF.

This clone was seen only a few times. The genes are TRBV30 and TRBJ1-1; D is ambiguous. The CDR3 is 13 amino acids. Germline V CDR1 and CDR2: GTSNPN, SVGIG (reference sequence). V was shortened by 2 bases and J by 0 bases, with 7 bases between the two germline ends. CDR3 bases: TGTGCCTGGAGTTTCAACATGAACACTGAAGCTTTCTTT. Its translation is CAWSFNMNTEAFF.

The rearrangement joins TRBV23-1 to TRBJ1-4; no definite D call. TRBV23-1 is an ORF; its function is uncertain. CDR3 length: 14 residues. V dropped 3 bases and J dropped 4 bases, with 9 bases sitting between them. CDR3 in amino acids: CASSHRSYNEKLFF. The DNA for the CDR3 is TGCGCCAGCAGTCACCGGTCGTATAATGAAAAACTGTTTTTT.

V and J are TRBV7-9 and TRBJ1-1; tentative D call: TRBD1 (6 bases). Germline lookup yields CDR1 SEHNR and CDR2 FQNEAQ (reference sequence). Trimming took off 3 bases at V and 0 bases at J, with 20 bases between the two ends. The CDR3 has 18 residues. The CDR3 nucleotides are TGTGCCAGCAGCTTTCCCCCAGGACAGACAGCCATGAACACTGAAGCTTTCTTT. This translates into CASSFPPGQTAMNTEAFF.

The chain joins TRBV18 to TRBJ2-2; TRBD1 matches 7 bases. CDR3 size: 15 residues. V lost 4 bases and J lost 0; bases outside the gene matches: 2. Germline CDR1 and CDR2: KGHSH and LQKENI. For the CDR3, the DNA is TGTGCCAGCTCACTCGACAGGGCGAACACCGGGGAGCTGTTTTTT. Its protein is CASSLDRANTGELFF.

The chain links TRBV5-8 to TRBJ2-1; 12 nucleotides match TRBD1. V lost 4 bases to trimming and J lost 8 bases; unmatched junction nucleotides: 4. CDR1 is SGHTS, CDR2 YDEGEE, per germline. The CDR3 runs to 14 residues. CDR3: CASSGGTGGDEQFF. The CDR3, as DNA: TGTGCCAGCAGCGGGGGGACAGGGGGCGATGAGCAGTTCTTC.

This clone was detected once. V and J are TRBV7-9 and TRBJ2-1, with 10 nucleotides matching TRBD2. Germline V gives CDR1 SEHNR, CDR2 FQNEAQ (reference sequence). V lost 4 bases and J lost 7; bases outside the gene matches: 13. This CDR3 has 17 amino acids. The CDR3 DNA sequence: TGTGCCAGCAGCTCCTGGGGGGGAGCGGGGGGGAATAATGAGCAGTTCTTC. The encoded protein is CASSSWGGAGGNNEQFF.

V gene TRBV5-1 combines with J gene TRBJ2-3, with D perhaps matching TRBD2 (6 bases). With 0 bases removed from V and 8 bases from J, the gap between germline ends came to 13 bases. CDR3 length: 14 residues. Looked up from germline, CDR1 is SGHRS and CDR2 is YFSETQ. The CDR3 region has the DNA TGCGCCAGCAGCTTGGTAACTGCCGGGGGTACGCAGTATTTT. It specifies CASSLVTAGGTQYF.

The chain joins TRBV6-1 to TRBJ1-5; 7 bases align to TRBD1. Germline V gene lookup returns CDR1 MNHNS and CDR2 SASEGT. With 4 bases clipped from V and 6 bases from J, the junction kept 6 bases outside the gene matches. The CDR3 is 14 amino acids. In nucleotides, the CDR3 is TGTGCCAGCAGTGCGACAGGGATGGGTCAGCCCCAGCATTTT. It translates to CASSATGMGQPQHF.

The chain links TRBV9 to TRBJ2-3; tentative D call: TRBD2 (5 bases). Looked up from germline, CDR1 is SGDLS and CDR2 is YYNGEE. Trimming shortened V by 2 bases and J by 0 bases, and 10 bases separated the two germline ends. There are 15 residues in the CDR3. CDR3: CASSVSGSSTDTQYF. CDR3 DNA sequence: TGTGCCAGCAGCGTCTCGGGGAGTAGCACAGATACGCAGTATTTT. The full variable domain, completed using reference TRBV9 and TRBJ2-3, is DSGVTQTPKHLITATGQRVTLRCSPRSGDLSVYWYQQSLDQGLQFLIQYYNGEERAKGNILERFSAQQFPDLHSELNLSSLELGDSALYFCASSVSGSSTDTQYFGPGTRLTVL.

The chain links TRBV14 to TRBJ2-7; a weak D match, TRBD1 (6 bases). The V and J ends lost 2 bases and 4 bases respectively, with 12 bases between them. CDR1 and CDR2 from the germline V gene are SGHDN and FVKESK. The CDR3 spans 14 residues. CDR3 amino acids: CASSQRGGMYEQYF. The CDR3 DNA is TGTGCCAGCAGCCAACGAGGGGGTATGTACGAGCAGTACTTC.

The gene calls are TRBV4-3 and TRBJ1-5, with 9 bases fitting TRBD1. The trim removed 0 bases at V and 3 bases at J, leaving 3 bases unmatched. CDR3 length: 16 residues. From germline, CDR1 is LGHNA and CDR2 YSLEER. CDR3 region: CASSQEGQGPNQPQHF. CDR3 DNA: TGCGCCAGCAGCCAAGAGGGACAGGGTCCCAATCAGCCCCAGCATTTT.

This clone has a single count. A read error may account for a junction end that differs from germline. The chain carries TRBV5-5 and TRBJ2-7; 9 bases fit TRBD1. This CDR3 spans 16 amino acids. The V gene's germline CDR1 is SGHKS and CDR2 YYEKEE (reference sequence). This CDR3 is CASSPGQGSFYYEQYF. The CDR3 DNA is TGCGCCAGCAGCCCCGGACAGGGGAGTTTTTACTACGAGCAGTACTTC.

The chain joins TRBV29-1 to TRBJ1-3, with D unclear. CDR1 and CDR2 from the germline V gene are SQVTM and ANQGSEA. Trimming left V 1 base short and J 4 bases short, with 5 bases between. The CDR3 length is 12 residues. The CDR3 region has the DNA TGCAGCGTTGAAGGCCGGGGAAACACCATATATTTT. Translated: CSVEGRGNTIYF. The variable domain in full, with the rest retrieved from reference TRBV29-1 and TRBJ1-3, is SAVISQKPSRDICQRGTSLTIQCQVDSQVTMMFWYRQQPGQSLTLIATANQGSEATYESGFVIDKFPISRPNLTFSTLTVSNMSPEDSSIYLCSVEGRGNTIYFGEGSWLTVV.

This clone has a single count. The chain uses TRBV18 and TRBJ2-7, with D tentatively TRBD2 (5 bases). CDR3 length equals 13 residues. Trimming pared 5 bases from V and 6 bases from J, leaving 14 bases between. Germline V gene data show CDR1 as KGHSH and CDR2 as LQKENI. CDR3 nucleotide sequence: TGTGCCAGCTCAGGGGTCGGAGGCGGCGAGCAGTACTTC. It encodes CASSGVGGGEQYF. The full variable domain, with the rest looked up from reference TRBV18 and TRBJ2-7, is NAGVMQNPRHLVRRRGQEARLRCSPMKGHSHVYWYRQLPEEGLKFMVYLQKENIIDESGMPKERFSAEFPKEGPSILRIQQVVRGDSAAYFCASSGVGGGEQYFGPGTRLTVT.

The rearrangement joins TRBV5-6 to TRBJ2-1; D perhaps matches TRBD2 (5 bases). The CDR3 totals 13 residues. Trimming took off 2 bases at V and 6 bases at J, with 9 bases between the two ends. Germline CDR1 is SGHDT and CDR2 is YYEEEE. The DNA for the CDR3 is TGTGCCAGCAGCTTACTAGTAAGCAATGAGCAGTTCTTC. Protein product: CASSLLVSNEQFF.

The chain is built from TRBV19 and TRBJ2-2; 14 bases align to TRBD2. After removal of 7 bases from V and 7 bases from J, the junction contained 5 bases not matched to a gene. CDR3 length: 15 residues. The germline gives CDR1 LNHDA, CDR2 SQIVND (reference sequence). The CDR3 sequence: CASKTSGGANGELFF. The CDR3 DNA follows: TGTGCCAGTAAGACTAGCGGGGGGGCGAACGGGGAGCTGTTTTTT.

J is TRBJ2-1 and V is TRBV6-4; D ambiguous. From germline, CDR1 is MRHNA and CDR2 SNTAGT. V was pared by 2 bases and J by 2 bases, with 4 bases between. The CDR3 spans 13 residues. For the CDR3, the DNA is TGTGCCAGCAGTGACCTCCCCTACAATGAGCAGTTCTTC. Its translation: CASSDLPYNEQFF.

The chain employs TRBV27 and TRBJ1-3; no clear D gene. Trimming stripped 3 bases from V and 9 bases from J, with 18 bases between. Per the germline V gene, CDR1 is MNHEY and CDR2 is SMNVEV (reference sequence). The CDR3 has 15 residues. The CDR3, as DNA: TGTGCCAGCAGTTTTATCACCACTCACGTTTCCACCATATATTTT. This translates into CASSFITTHVSTIYF.

V usage is TRBV19 and J usage is TRBJ2-2, with D unclear. Germline CDR1 is LNHDA and CDR2 is SQIVND (reference sequence). The CDR3 is made up of 15 amino acids. V was clipped by 3 bases and J by 0 bases, with 8 bases between them. CDR3 residues: CASSILDSNTGELFF. CDR3 DNA sequence: TGTGCCAGTAGTATCTTAGATTCGAACACCGGGGAGCTGTTTTTT.

This chain links TRBV5-1 with TRBJ2-3; 10 bases are shared with TRBD2. Looked up from germline, CDR1 is SGHRS and CDR2 is YFSETQ. The CDR3 sequence is 15 residues long. V lost 3 bases, J lost 3 bases, and 4 bases stayed unmatched. This CDR3 reads CASSSLLAGTDTQYF. CDR3 sequence (DNA): TGCGCCAGCAGCTCCCTACTAGCGGGGACAGATACGCAGTATTTT.

The chain employs TRBV4-1 and TRBJ2-7; 7 bases are a match to TRBD2. Germline assignment: CDR1 MGHRA and CDR2 YSYEKL. The CDR3 is made up of 15 amino acids. V shed 0 bases, J shed 3 bases, and the junction held 5 bases outside the gene matches. The DNA of the CDR3 is TGCGCCAGCAGCCAAGAAACTAGCGAACACTACGAGCAGTACTTC. Translation gives CASSQETSEHYEQYF.